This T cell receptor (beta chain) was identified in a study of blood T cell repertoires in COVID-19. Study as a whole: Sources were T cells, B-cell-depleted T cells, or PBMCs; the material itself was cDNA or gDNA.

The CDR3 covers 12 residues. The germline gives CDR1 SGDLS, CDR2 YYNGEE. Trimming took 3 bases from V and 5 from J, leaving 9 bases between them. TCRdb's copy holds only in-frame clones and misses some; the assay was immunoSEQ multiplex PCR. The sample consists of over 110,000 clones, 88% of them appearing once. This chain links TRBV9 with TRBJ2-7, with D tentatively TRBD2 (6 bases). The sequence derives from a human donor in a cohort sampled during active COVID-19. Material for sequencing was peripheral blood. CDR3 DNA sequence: TGTGCCAGCAGCGGGGAGGAAAACGAGCAGTACTTC. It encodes CASSGEENEQYF.